These 19 T cell receptor beta chains came from one sample sequenced in a study of blood T cells in healthy people across ages. Using a J-beta primer mix together with a sample-barcoded 5' primer, a second PCR was run for roughly 7 to 12 cycles. One entry per CDR3 protein, called by TCRdb with MiXCR from the 5' RACE reads. The sample has approximately 780,000 distinct CDR3 sequences, about a quarter seen once; the top ten hold around 2.9%. The same sample was also used in a study of T cells of mothers and their children.

The sequencing input was blood. All receptors derive from a boy aged 5-17 years in good health.

This clonotype was seen more than once but under ten times. The V gene is TRBV5-5, the J gene TRBJ2-7; a weak D match, TRBD1 (6 bases). Between the trimmed V and J ends, which lost 0 bases and 3 bases, there was a span of 13 bases. CDR1 is SGHKS and CDR2 is YYEKEE in the germline V gene (reference sequence). This CDR3 comprises 15 residues. CDR3 DNA sequence: TGTGCCAGCAGCTTGGATGGGGGCGCAAACTACGAGCAGTACTTC. It encodes CASSLDGGANYEQYF.

The genes are TRBV20-1 and TRBJ1-2; D is possibly TRBD1 (6 bases). V was pared by 6 bases and J by 6 bases, with 20 bases between. The CDR3 contains 14 residues. CDR1 is DFQATT, CDR2 SNEGSKA, per germline (reference sequence). The CDR3 is CSAAGHGEIDGYTF. As DNA, the CDR3 is TGCAGTGCAGCGGGACATGGGGAAATCGATGGCTACACCTTC.

This clonotype was recorded a few times. The genes are TRBV10-3 and TRBJ2-5; the match to TRBD1 covers 9 bases. CDR1 and CDR2 from the germline V gene are ENHRY and SYGVKD. CDR3 length: 15 residues. The J segment lost 5 bases and the V segment lost 4 bases, leaving 8 bases of the junction unmatched. The CDR3 region is CAISATGTGRETQYF. The CDR3 DNA follows: TGTGCCATCAGTGCCACCGGGACAGGGAGGGAGACCCAGTACTTC.

The chain has TRBV20-1 and TRBJ1-2, with TRBD1 matching over 9 bases. The CDR3 loop spans 15 amino acids. The V gene's germline CDR1 is DFQATT and CDR2 SNEGSKA (reference sequence). The J segment lost 7 bases and the V segment lost 6 bases, leaving 15 bases of the junction unmatched. CDR3 amino acids: CSAPPVDRGILGYTF. The CDR3, as DNA: TGCAGTGCCCCTCCCGTAGACAGGGGGATACTTGGCTACACCTTC.

A few counts support this clonotype. V and J are TRBV29-1 and TRBJ1-1, with TRBD1 identical over 9 bases. The CDR3 is 14 amino acids. Unmatched junction bases numbered 14, after V lost 7 bases and J lost 8 bases. Germline V CDR1 and CDR2: SQVTM, ANQGSEA. As DNA, the CDR3 is TGCAGCGCAGAAGGACAGGGGAGCGCTTTGGAAGCTTTCTTT. This sequence encodes CSAEGQGSALEAFF.

This clonotype was seen a few times. The gene calls are TRBV28 and TRBJ2-3, with 9 bases aligning to TRBD1. The CDR3 covers 17 residues. V was pared by 1 base and J by 3 bases, with 8 bases of the junction left unmatched. Germline V CDR1 and CDR2: MDHEN, SYDVKM. This CDR3 is CASSLYGQGIGTDTQYF. As DNA, the CDR3 is TGTGCCAGCAGTTTATACGGACAGGGGATTGGGACAGATACGCAGTATTTT.

The rearrangement uses TRBV6-1 and TRBJ2-7; 9 bases map to TRBD1. Germline CDR1 and CDR2: MNHNS and SASEGT. The CDR3 sequence is 16 residues long. The V segment lost 6 bases and the J segment 4 bases; nucleotides outside the gene matches: 13. CDR3 nucleotides: TGTGCCAGCAGATCGCCGGGACAGGGCAGGACTTACGAGCAGTACTTC. It yields the protein CASRSPGQGRTYEQYF.

A remark on this clonotype: The junction shows a germline mismatch at one end, possibly a read error. The V call is TRBV20-1, the J call TRBJ1-2, with TRBD1 as a possible D gene (5 bases). CDR3 length equals 12 residues. Germline V CDR1 and CDR2: DFQATT, SNEGSKA (reference sequence). This CDR3 reads CSTRSGYFGYTF. CDR3 in DNA: TGCAGTACTAGGTCAGGGTATTTCGGCTACACCTTC.

This chain connects TRBV3-1 to TRBJ2-5; TRBD1 agrees at 7 bases. Germline V gene sequence: CDR1 LGHDT, CDR2 YNNKEL (reference sequence). The J segment lost 11 bases and the V segment lost 1 base, leaving 13 bases of the junction unmatched. CDR3 size: 15 residues. DNA of the CDR3: TGTGCCAGCAGCCAAGCCCGGGACAGCCGATTGGAGCAGTACTTC. Protein: CASSQARDSRLEQYF.

The chain employs TRBV4-1 and TRBJ2-5, with TRBD2 matching 8 bases. CDR3 length equals 16 residues. V lost 4 bases, J lost 5 bases, and 12 bases stayed unmatched. Per germline, CDR1 MGHRA and CDR2 YSYEKL. CDR3 loop: CASSLGRGRFRETQYF. CDR3 bases: TGCGCCAGCAGCCTCGGGAGGGGAAGGTTCAGGGAGACCCAGTACTTC.

This clonotype was recorded a few times. The rearrangement joins TRBV5-1 to TRBJ2-7, with D perhaps matching TRBD1 (6 bases). The CDR3 is made up of 15 amino acids. V lost 0 bases, J lost 3 bases, and 13 bases lay in between. The germline V gene has CDR1 SGHRS and CDR2 YFSETQ. The CDR3 nucleotides are TGCGCCAGCAGCTTGGACAGGGACCCTTACTACGAGCAGTACTTC. Amino acids: CASSLDRDPYYEQYF.

J is TRBJ2-1 and V is TRBV7-3; D gene unclear. Germline CDR1 is SGHTA and CDR2 is FQGTGA. This CDR3 region has 17 residues. The V end was cut by 0 bases, the J end by 3 bases, with 15 bases between. In DNA, the CDR3 is TGTGCCAGCAGCTTAACAACAGCACCCGACCTCTACAATGAGCAGTTCTTC. Translated, it gives CASSLTTAPDLYNEQFF. The complete variable domain, with remaining parts taken from reference TRBV7-3 and TRBJ2-1, reads GAGVSQTPSNKVTEKGKYVELRCDPISGHTALYWYRQSLGQGPEFLIYFQGTGAADDSGLPNDRFFAVRPEGSVSTLKIQRTERGDSAVYLCASSLTTAPDLYNEQFFGPGTRLTVL.

The J gene is TRBJ2-3, the V gene TRBV3-1; possibly TRBD2 for D (5 bases). The CDR3 contains 15 residues. Germline assignment: CDR1 LGHDT and CDR2 YNNKEL (reference sequence). With 0 bases removed from V and 1 base from J, the gap between germline ends came to 8 bases. The CDR3 here is CASSQDPAGTDTQYF. The CDR3 nucleotides read TGTGCCAGCAGCCAAGACCCAGCGGGCACAGATACGCAGTATTTT.

The table lists this clonotype with a few counts. The V gene is TRBV21-1, the J gene TRBJ2-5; the table's D call, TRBD1, was not checked against the DNA. TRBV21-1 is designated a pseudogene. The CDR3 is made up of 13 amino acids. The CDR3 DNA reads as TGTGCCAGCAGGGGGGAGATGCAAGAGACCCAGTACTTC. This sequence encodes CASRGEMQETQYF.

This clonotype was found a few times. The chain uses TRBV20-1 and TRBJ2-4, with a possible D match to TRBD2 (7 bases). V was cut by 3 bases and J by 3 bases, with 21 bases left in between. Looked up from germline, CDR1 is DFQATT and CDR2 is SNEGSKA (reference sequence). This CDR3 is 17 amino acids long. The DNA for the CDR3 is TGCAGTGCTAGGGAACTTAGGGGGGGGGGAGGCAAAAACATTCAGTACTTC. Its translation is CSARELRGGGGKNIQYF.

This clonotype was picked up a small number of times. The V gene is TRBV7-8, the J gene TRBJ2-7; D is unclear. V was cut by 3 bases and J by 3 bases, with 18 bases left in between. The CDR3 covers 16 residues. Germline V lookup: CDR1 SGHVS, CDR2 FQNEAQ. CDR3 coding DNA: TGTGCCAGCAGCTTGTCTTCTCAACAGATCGGCTACGAGCAGTACTTC. Its protein is CASSLSSQQIGYEQYF.

This clonotype was seen only once. This chain connects TRBV4-3 to TRBJ2-7; 9 bases agree with TRBD2. The ends lost 3 bases at V and 6 bases at J; junction bases unmatched: 12. CDR1 is LGHNA, CDR2 YSLEER, per germline. The CDR3 totals 16 residues. In DNA form, the CDR3 reads TGCGCCAGCAGCCAGGATAGGAGACTAGCGGCACGCGAGCAGTACTTC. It specifies CASSQDRRLAAREQYF.

The chain joins TRBV4-1 to TRBJ2-5; TRBD2 agrees at 7 bases. V was clipped by 5 bases and J by 7 bases; unmatched bases: 10. CDR3 length: 14 residues. Germline V gene sequence: CDR1 MGHRA, CDR2 YSYEKL. CDR3 nucleotide sequence: TGCGCCAGCAGCGGAGGACTAGTGGTGGGGACCCAGTACTTC. This gives the protein CASSGGLVVGTQYF.

This CDR3 is CASSSGSGYSDTQYF. The CDR3 DNA reads as TGCGCCAGCAGCTCGGGTAGCGGATACTCGGATACGCAGTATTTT. The chain joins TRBV5-1 to TRBJ2-3; a possible D gene is TRBD2 (6 bases). The CDR3 contains 15 residues. V was clipped by 3 bases and J by 6 bases, with 17 bases between them. Germline lookup yields CDR1 SGHRS and CDR2 YFSETQ.